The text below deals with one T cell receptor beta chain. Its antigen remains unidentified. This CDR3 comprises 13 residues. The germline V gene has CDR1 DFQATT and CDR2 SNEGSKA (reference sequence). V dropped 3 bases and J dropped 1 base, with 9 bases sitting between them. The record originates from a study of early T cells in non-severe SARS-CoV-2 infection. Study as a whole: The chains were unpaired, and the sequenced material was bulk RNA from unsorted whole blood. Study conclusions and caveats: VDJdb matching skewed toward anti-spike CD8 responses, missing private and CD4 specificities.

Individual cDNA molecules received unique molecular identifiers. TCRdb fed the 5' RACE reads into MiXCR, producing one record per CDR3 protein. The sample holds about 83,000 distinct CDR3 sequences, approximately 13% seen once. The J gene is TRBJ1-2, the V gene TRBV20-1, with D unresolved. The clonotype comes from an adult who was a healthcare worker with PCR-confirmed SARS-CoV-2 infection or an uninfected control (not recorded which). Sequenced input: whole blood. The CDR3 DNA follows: TGCAGTGCTAGGCCACCCCTTAACTATGGCTACACCTTC. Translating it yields CSARPPLNYGYTF.